The clone carrying this TCR beta chain was found a few times. Its antigen remains unknown. V lost 3 bases to trimming and J lost 8 bases; unmatched junction nucleotides: 13. The CDR3 runs to 17 residues. CDR1 is SEHNR, CDR2 FQNEAQ, per germline (reference sequence). This sample was taken from a study of beta chain features in type 1 diabetes. Study-wide results and limits: More deletions and fewer insertions at VDJ junctions were seen in type 1 diabetes patients. cDNA-based reads could over-represent cells with high TCR expression. Whatever favoring of shorter templates PCR might show would apply equally to patients and controls. In comparison with healthy donors, patients had naive, central memory and Treg TCRB repertoires that appeared more similar. Patients with Type 1 diabetes showed moderately but significantly shorter TCRB CDR3s in all four CD4+ subsets.

Isolated RNA was reverse transcribed in full, so expressed TCRB transcripts were sequenced. The assay was immunoSEQ multiplex PCR, and TCRdb's table has in-frame clones only and misses some. Of 200,000 to 300,000 clones listed, about 20% were seen once; the top ten hold around 0.029%. Input material: naive CD4+ T cells from blood. The source is a woman aged 40 to 50 with type 1 diabetes. The chain has TRBV7-9 and TRBJ2-1; 10 bases are shared with TRBD2. CDR3 DNA: TGTGCCAGCAGCTTGCTTTGGACTAGCGGAGTGGGAGATGAGCAGTTCTTC. Translated: CASSLLWTSGVGDEQFF.